These 30 T cell receptor beta chains originate from one sample sequenced in a study of patients and donors after allogeneic stem cell transplantation. TCRdb processed the RT-PCR reads anew with MiXCR; each CDR3 protein has one entry. The sample records fewer than 500,000 distinct CDR3 sequences, more than 15% being singletons. Sequenced input: blood, either unsorted or a sorted T cell fraction (not recorded which). These receptors originate from a human donor who was either an allogeneic HSCT recipient or a stem cell or donor lymphocyte infusion donor (not recorded which). It is not recorded whose cells these are; they may come from a transplant donor.

This clonotype was detected only a few times. The chain is built from TRBV9 and TRBJ1-1; TRBD1 might be the D (5 bases). The V end was cut by 2 bases, the J end by 3 bases, with 11 bases between. The germline V gene has CDR1 SGDLS and CDR2 YYNGEE. The CDR3 is made up of 14 amino acids. The CDR3 DNA follows: TGTGCCAGCAGCGTTAGCCTCAGGGACACTGAAGCTTTCTTT. It yields the protein CASSVSLRDTEAFF.

This chain connects TRBV19 to TRBJ2-7; D may be TRBD1 or TRBD2 (6 bases each). Germline loops: CDR1 LNHDA, CDR2 SQIVND (reference sequence). The CDR3 is 15 residues long. V dropped 3 bases and J dropped 2 bases, with 14 bases sitting between them. This CDR3 is CASSMEGVPTYEQYF. The CDR3 bases are TGTGCCAGTAGTATGGAGGGGGTACCCACCTACGAGCAGTACTTC.

The chain recombines TRBV6-1 with TRBJ2-5; D may be TRBD1 or TRBD2 (6 bases each). The CDR3 length is 15 residues. The V gene's germline CDR1 is MNHNS and CDR2 SASEGT. The V and J ends lost 6 bases and 4 bases respectively, with 18 bases between them. The chain's CDR3 is CASRVVGGAAETQYF. CDR3 coding DNA: TGTGCCAGCAGGGTGGTCGGGGGCGCGGCAGAGACCCAGTACTTC.

This clonotype was picked up many times. The rearrangement uses TRBV24-1 and TRBJ1-5; TRBD1 matches at 8 bases. This CDR3 comprises 16 residues. Trimming at V came to 4 bases and at J to 2 bases, leaving 6 bases not matched to a gene. Germline CDR1 and CDR2: KGHDR and SFDVKD. For the CDR3, the DNA is TGTGCCACCAGTGACAGGGGGCGATCCGGCAATCAGCCCCAGCATTTT. Translation gives CATSDRGRSGNQPQHF.

This clonotype came up a few times. This chain links TRBV7-2 with TRBJ1-3; 7 bases align to TRBD1. The CDR3 runs to 16 residues. Germline V lookup: CDR1 SGHTA, CDR2 FQGNSA. Trimming at V came to 6 bases and at J to 0 bases, leaving 8 bases not matched to a gene. CDR3 in amino acids: CASSRFGTASGNTIYF. CDR3 coding DNA: TGTGCCAGCAGTCGTTTCGGGACAGCCTCTGGAAACACCATATATTTT.

Here the CDR3 DNA reads TGCAGTGCTGTCAGGGGGAGGATCACCGGGGAGCTGTTTTTT. Protein product: CSAVRGRITGELFF. V gene TRBV20-1 combines with J gene TRBJ2-2; D might be TRBD1 (7 bases). This CDR3 spans 14 amino acids. V was shortened by 5 bases and J by 4 bases, with 14 bases between the two germline ends. Germline CDR1 and CDR2: DFQATT and SNEGSKA (reference sequence).

V usage is TRBV5-1 and J usage is TRBJ2-5; no clear D. V dropped 0 bases and J dropped 3 bases, with 12 bases sitting between them. Per germline, CDR1 SGHRS and CDR2 YFSETQ. The CDR3 is 15 amino acids. The CDR3 loop reads CASSLGLFVEETQYF. The DNA of the CDR3 is TGCGCCAGCAGCTTGGGACTGTTCGTTGAAGAGACCCAGTACTTC. Based on the CDR3 plus reference TRBV5-1 and TRBJ2-5, the full variable domain is KAGVTQTPRYLIKTRGQQVTLSCSPISGHRSVSWYQQTPGQGLQFLFEYFSETQRNKGNFPGRFSGRQFSNSRSEMNVSTLELGDSALYLCASSLGLFVEETQYFGPGTRLLVL.

The V call is TRBV12-5, the J call TRBJ1-2, with 8 bases that match TRBD1. CDR3 length: 14 amino acids. With V trimmed by 1 base and J by 8 bases, 6 bases remained unmatched. The V gene's germline CDR1 is LGHNT and CDR2 FRNRAP. This CDR3 is CASGLGGTGGGYTF. CDR3 sequence (DNA): TGTGCTAGTGGTTTGGGAGGGACAGGCGGAGGCTACACCTTC.

This clonotype was observed at least ten times. V gene TRBV12-3 or TRBV12-4 combines with J gene TRBJ1-1, with 12 positions matching TRBD1. This CDR3 is built from 15 residues. The trim removed 5 bases at V and 6 bases at J, leaving 7 bases unmatched. DNA of the CDR3: TGTGCCAGCAGTCCTCCCGGGACAGGGGGCTCTGAAGCTTTCTTT. It specifies CASSPPGTGGSEAFF.

This clonotype was seen repeatedly, ten times or more. V gene TRBV5-1 combines with J gene TRBJ2-7; unclear D gene. Germline V CDR1 and CDR2: SGHRS, YFSETQ. Trimming removed 0 bases at V and 5 bases at J, with 18 bases between. This CDR3 comprises 16 residues. The CDR3 here is CASSLASDLLYHEQYF. DNA of the CDR3: TGCGCCAGCAGCTTGGCCTCTGATCTACTCTACCACGAGCAGTACTTC.

This chain joins TRBV9 and TRBJ2-7; D possibly corresponds to TRBD2 (6 bases). Germline V lookup: CDR1 SGDLS, CDR2 YYNGEE. Trimming left V 2 bases short and J 0 bases short, with 12 bases between. The CDR3 extends over 15 amino acids. The CDR3 nucleotides are TGTGCCAGCAGCGTGGGAGGTTTAAGCTCCTACGAGCAGTACTTC. Its protein is CASSVGGLSSYEQYF.

This rearrangement joins TRBV5-6 to TRBJ2-1; 9 bases fit TRBD1. Germline trimming cut 2 bases from V and 4 bases from J; bases unmatched to any gene: 4. The CDR3 is 15 amino acids. The germline CDR1 and CDR2 sequences are SGHDT and YYEEEE. CDR3: CASSFRTGEYNEQFF. The CDR3 region has the DNA TGTGCCAGCAGCTTCAGGACAGGGGAGTACAATGAGCAGTTCTTC.

The chain links TRBV5-1 to TRBJ2-3; 7 nucleotides match TRBD2. The germline CDR1 and CDR2 sequences are SGHRS and YFSETQ. The CDR3 has 16 residues. The J segment lost 4 bases and the V segment lost 1 base, leaving 9 bases of the junction unmatched. The CDR3 DNA reads TGCGCCAGCAGCTTGCCGACGGGAGGTTGGCCAGATACGCAGTATTTT. This gives the protein CASSLPTGGWPDTQYF. The whole variable domain, remainder taken from reference TRBV5-1 and TRBJ2-3, is KAGVTQTPRYLIKTRGQQVTLSCSPISGHRSVSWYQQTPGQGLQFLFEYFSETQRNKGNFPGRFSGRQFSNSRSEMNVSTLELGDSALYLCASSLPTGGWPDTQYFGPGTRLTVL.

The chain has TRBV7-9 and TRBJ1-1; D is possibly TRBD1 (6 bases). Germline CDR1 SEHNR, CDR2 FQNEAQ (reference sequence). V was shortened by 5 bases and J by 3 bases, with 22 bases between the two germline ends. The CDR3 runs to 17 residues. As DNA, the CDR3 is TGTGCCAGCAGCCGACGGGTCGGTGGGGGGCGGTACACTGAAGCTTTCTTT. Translated, it gives CASSRRVGGGRYTEAFF.

This clonotype was seen many times. The gene calls are TRBV4-3 and TRBJ1-2, with 8 bases identical to TRBD1. CDR1 and CDR2 from the germline V gene are LGHNA and YSLEER. With 0 bases clipped from V and 6 bases from J, the junction kept 6 bases outside the gene matches. The length of the CDR3 is 15 residues. The CDR3 spells CASSQDRDRRDGYTF. CDR3 coding DNA: TGCGCCAGCAGCCAAGATCGGGACAGGCGGGATGGCTACACCTTC.

The chain carries TRBV6-1 and TRBJ2-5; no clear D. The ends were cut back, 0 bases at V and 2 bases at J, with 10 bases in the middle. The germline gives CDR1 MNHNS, CDR2 SASEGT. This CDR3 is 15 amino acids long. CDR3 DNA sequence: TGTGCCAGCAGTGAAGCACAGTTACGACAAGAGACCCAGTACTTC. Translated: CASSEAQLRQETQYF.

The rearrangement uses TRBV30 and TRBJ2-5; TRBD2 agrees at 8 bases. The CDR3 is made up of 13 amino acids. Germline V CDR1 and CDR2: GTSNPN, SVGIG (reference sequence). J gave up 4 bases and V 8 bases, and 9 bases lay outside the gene matches. The CDR3 bases are TGTGCCCGGGTGGTAGCGGGGTCAGAGACCCAGTACTTC. Protein product: CARVVAGSETQYF.

The gene calls are TRBV4-2 and TRBJ2-6; 8 bases fit TRBD1. This CDR3 is built from 16 residues. V lost 4 bases, J lost 4 bases, and 6 bases stayed unmatched. Germline values: CDR1 LGHNA, CDR2 YNFKEQ. In nucleotides, the CDR3 is TGTGCCAGCAGCCGGAACAGGGGGAGCGGGGCCAACGTCCTGACTTTC. Protein product: CASSRNRGSGANVLTF.

This rearrangement joins TRBV4-3 to TRBJ2-3; 13 positions match TRBD2. This CDR3 contains 18 residues. The V segment lost 2 bases and the J segment 1 base; nucleotides outside the gene matches: 6. In germline, CDR1 is LGHNA, CDR2 YSLEER. The CDR3 is CASSQRLAGGFGTDTQYF. The CDR3 DNA reads TGCGCCAGCAGCCAACGACTAGCGGGGGGATTCGGCACAGATACGCAGTATTTT.

This clonotype has a handful of counts. The chain employs TRBV4-1 and TRBJ2-2; TRBD1 is a possible D gene (6 bases). Per the germline V gene, CDR1 is MGHRA and CDR2 is YSYEKL. Trimming took off 5 bases at V and 1 base at J, with 11 bases between the two ends. The CDR3 sequence is 15 residues long. CDR3 amino acids: CASSARQVNTGELFF. The CDR3 DNA follows: TGCGCCAGCAGCGCTCGACAGGTGAACACCGGGGAGCTGTTTTTT.

The genes are TRBV7-2 and TRBJ2-1; D could derive from TRBD1 or TRBD2 (5 bases each). CDR1 is SGHTA and CDR2 is FQGNSA in the germline V gene. Trimming took off 7 bases at V and 8 bases at J, with 18 bases between the two ends. The CDR3 runs to 14 residues. This CDR3 reads CASTPQLGAYEQFF. In DNA, the CDR3 is TGTGCCAGCACCCCTCAACTCGGGGCTTATGAGCAGTTCTTC.

This clonotype appeared a few times. V is TRBV5-1 and J is TRBJ1-1; 8 bases are shared with TRBD1. CDR1 and CDR2 (germline): SGHRS, YFSETQ. The CDR3 runs to 15 residues. V trimming: 5 bases; J trimming: 1 base; junction bases outside the gene matches: 7. CDR3 bases: TGCGCCAGCAGTACCCCGGGACAGGCGAACACTGAAGCTTTCTTT. Protein product: CASSTPGQANTEAFF.

The V gene is TRBV5-1, the J gene TRBJ2-7; TRBD1 matches 8 bases. The trim removed 5 bases at V and 5 bases at J, leaving 6 bases unmatched. Germline loops: CDR1 SGHRS, CDR2 YFSETQ. The CDR3 loop spans 13 amino acids. CDR3 in DNA: TGCGCCAGCAGTCGACAGGGGTGGAACGAGCAGTACTTC. Translating gives CASSRQGWNEQYF.

This clonotype appeared a few times. The chain employs TRBV20-1 and TRBJ1-2; TRBD1 matches at 7 bases. The CDR3 has 16 amino acids. Trimming removed 6 bases from V and 5 bases from J; junction bases left unmatched: 18. In germline, CDR1 is DFQATT, CDR2 SNEGSKA (reference sequence). For the CDR3, the DNA is TGCAGTGCCAGACCTCCGGGGATGGGACAGCTTTATGGCTACACCTTC. Protein: CSARPPGMGQLYGYTF.

V gene TRBV6-5 combines with J gene TRBJ2-1, with 8 nucleotides matching TRBD2. Germline CDR1 and CDR2: MNHEY and SVGAGI. V lost 0 bases and J lost 3; bases outside the gene matches: 10. The CDR3 consists of 18 residues. This CDR3 is CASSYSGRLAGLYNEQFF. In DNA form, the CDR3 reads TGTGCCAGCAGTTACTCTGGGAGGCTAGCGGGTCTCTACAATGAGCAGTTCTTC.

This clonotype was recorded at least ten times. This chain links TRBV14 with TRBJ1-1; D not resolved. The V end lost 4 bases, the J end lost 0 bases, and 6 bases lay between the germline ends. The germline V gene has CDR1 SGHDN and CDR2 FVKESK. This CDR3 spans 13 amino acids. The CDR3 DNA follows: TGTGCCAGCAGCCGGCAGCTGAACACTGAAGCTTTCTTT. This gives the protein CASSRQLNTEAFF.

V gene TRBV11-2 combines with J gene TRBJ2-7; 14 bases are a match to TRBD2. CDR3 length equals 15 residues. The ends lost 4 bases at V and 7 bases at J; junction bases unmatched: 6. Germline CDR1 and CDR2: SGHAT and FQNNGV. In DNA, the CDR3 is TGTGCCAGCAGCTCGGGACTAGCGGGAGCGGGAGAGCAGTACTTC. Translated, it gives CASSSGLAGAGEQYF.

The genes are TRBV13 and TRBJ2-3; no clear D. Germline V gene sequence: CDR1 PRHDT, CDR2 FYEKMQ (reference sequence). The germline V and J ends were trimmed by 1 base and 7 bases, with 12 bases remaining between them. The CDR3 is 14 residues long. DNA of the CDR3: TGTGCCAGCAGCTTAGTACTCAACGGTAATACGCAGTATTTT. It encodes CASSLVLNGNTQYF.

The chain joins TRBV7-2 to TRBJ1-1, with 9 bases matching TRBD1. The CDR3 sequence is 16 residues long. The ends lost 5 bases at V and 10 bases at J; junction bases unmatched: 17. CDR1 and CDR2 (germline): SGHTA, FQGNSA. Here the CDR3 DNA reads TGTGCCAGCAGCCATACAGGGGGCCGGAGGGTTCAGGTAGCTTTCTTT. Its translation: CASSHTGGRRVQVAFF. The whole variable domain, filled in from reference TRBV7-2 and TRBJ1-1, reads GAGVSQSPSNKVTEKGKDVELRCDPISGHTALYWYRQSLGQGLEFLIYFQGNSAPDKSGLPSDRFSAERTGGSVSTLTIQRTQQEDSAVYLCASSHTGGRRVQVAFFGQGTRLTVV.

The V and J genes are TRBV5-1 and TRBJ1-6; D gene unclear. CDR3 length: 16 residues. Looked up from germline, CDR1 is SGHRS and CDR2 is YFSETQ. Trimming removed 4 bases at V and 0 bases at J, with 11 bases between. For the CDR3, the DNA is TGCGCCAGCAGCCGGGCCAGAAGCTCCTATAATTCACCCCTCCACTTT. Protein sequence: CASSRARSSYNSPLHF.